Following are 14 T cell receptor beta chains from one sample sequenced in a study of CD8 T cells in ankylosing spondylitis. TCRdb analysed the 5' RACE reads with MiXCR anew, one entry per CDR3 protein. This table holds about 180,000 distinct CDR3 sequences, approximately 9% found once. Sequenced: blood, either unsorted or a sorted T cell fraction (not recorded which). The source of these receptors is a female donor with ankylosing spondylitis or in good health (not recorded which).

V usage is TRBV6-5 and J usage is TRBJ1-4; a possible D gene is TRBD1 (5 bases). V lost 0 bases and J 6 bases, leaving 14 bases between the germline ends. The CDR3 covers 16 residues. CDR1 and CDR2 (germline): MNHEY, SVGAGI. DNA of the CDR3: TGTGCCAGCAGTTACTCAGTCCGGGGCGGGGATGAAAAACTGTTTTTT. Its protein product is CASSYSVRGGDEKLFF.

The chain joins TRBV7-9 to TRBJ2-7; 7 nucleotides match TRBD1. J lost 1 base, V lost 5 bases, and 8 bases had no gene match. This CDR3 region has 15 residues. In germline, CDR1 is SEHNR, CDR2 FQNEAQ (reference sequence). CDR3 residues: CASSILTGLSYEQYF. CDR3 sequence (DNA): TGTGCCAGCAGCATACTGACAGGGTTATCCTACGAGCAGTACTTC.

V is TRBV7-9 and J is TRBJ2-1, with 9 bases aligning to TRBD2. J was trimmed by 5 bases and V by 5 bases; bases with no gene match: 10. Germline assignment: CDR1 SEHNR and CDR2 FQNEAQ (reference sequence). The CDR3 has 16 residues. CDR3 sequence: CASSVNSGRHNNEQFF. The CDR3 region has the DNA TGTGCCAGCAGCGTAAATAGCGGGAGACACAACAATGAGCAGTTCTTC.

This clonotype was observed a few times. The chain couples TRBV10-3 to TRBJ2-1; 16 nucleotides match TRBD2. CDR1 and CDR2 (germline): ENHRY, SYGVKD. The V and J ends lost 8 bases and 7 bases, in that order; junction bases with no gene match: 8. The CDR3 is made up of 16 amino acids. DNA of the CDR3: TGTGCCATCGGGGGACTAGCGGGAGGGCGCGGGAATGAGCAGTTCTTC. It translates to CAIGGLAGGRGNEQFF.

This clonotype was observed many times. The chain employs TRBV19 and TRBJ2-3; D is uncertain. V was trimmed by 5 bases and J by 3 bases, leaving 18 bases between them. Germline loops: CDR1 LNHDA, CDR2 SQIVND (reference sequence). The CDR3 spans 16 residues. The CDR3 region has the DNA TGTGCCAGTAGTTCCTCCCGGAGTTCATGGACAGATACGCAGTATTTT. This encodes CASSSSRSSWTDTQYF.

The chain has TRBV29-1 and TRBJ2-7; D might be TRBD1 (5 bases). Germline CDR1 reads SQVTM; CDR2 reads ANQGSEA. CDR3 size: 12 residues. Trimming removed 6 bases at V and 1 base at J, with 10 bases between. CDR3 nucleotides: TGCAGCGTCGGAACAGGTTCCTACGAGCAGTACTTC. Translating it yields CSVGTGSYEQYF.

There are a few counts of this clonotype. An end of the junction differs from the germline gene, which may be a read error. J is TRBJ2-3 and V is TRBV30; 8 nucleotides line up with TRBD1. Germline CDR1 and CDR2: GTSNPN and SVGIG (reference sequence). This CDR3 comprises 13 residues. In DNA form, the CDR3 reads TGTGCCGGGAGACAGGGGAACACAGATACGCAGTATTTT. Its protein is CAGRQGNTDTQYF. Variable domain in full (rest from reference TRBV30 and TRBJ2-3): SQTIHQWPATLVQPVGSPLSLECTVEGTSNPNLYWYRQAAGRGLQLLFYSVGIGQISSEVPQNLSASRPQDRQFILSSKKLLLSDSGFYLCAGRQGNTDTQYFGPGTRLTVL.

This chain joins TRBV30 and TRBJ2-3; D remains ambiguous. V dropped 3 bases and J dropped 0 bases, with 10 bases sitting between them. The CDR3 runs to 14 residues. Germline assignment: CDR1 GTSNPN and CDR2 SVGIG (reference sequence). CDR3 loop: CAWRDGISTDTQYF. CDR3 DNA: TGTGCCTGGAGGGACGGCATTAGCACAGATACGCAGTATTTT.

The chain joins TRBV20-1 to TRBJ2-7, with D perhaps matching TRBD1 or TRBD2 (5 bases each). V was clipped by 6 bases and J by 2 bases, with 14 bases between them. The length of the CDR3 is 13 residues. Germline CDR1 reads DFQATT; CDR2 reads SNEGSKA (reference sequence). The CDR3 nucleotides are TGCAGTGCCTCGGGACCGGGTCCCTACGAGCAGTACTTC. This codes for CSASGPGPYEQYF.

At least ten counts were recorded for this clonotype. This sequence joins TRBV29-1 and TRBJ1-1; no definite D call. The CDR3 sequence is 11 residues long. V lost 7 bases, J lost 4 bases, and 10 bases lay in between. Germline V CDR1 and CDR2: SQVTM, ANQGSEA. The CDR3 coding sequence is TGCAGCGAAACCCACGGCACTGAAGCTTTCTTT. Protein: CSETHGTEAFF.

This clonotype has ten or more counts. The chain carries TRBV9 and TRBJ1-5; D is ambiguous. The CDR3 has 15 amino acids. V shed 4 bases and J shed 0 bases, with 11 bases lying between them. Germline CDR1 is SGDLS and CDR2 is YYNGEE. CDR3 protein: CASSPSGFSNQPQHF. For the CDR3, the DNA is TGTGCCAGCAGCCCTAGCGGGTTTAGCAATCAGCCCCAGCATTTT.

This clonotype was counted a few times. The V call is TRBV27, the J call TRBJ2-2; 9 nucleotides align to TRBD2. The CDR3 contains 18 residues. The germline gives CDR1 MNHEY, CDR2 SMNVEV (reference sequence). The V and J ends lost 4 bases and 3 bases, in that order; junction bases with no gene match: 12. The chain's CDR3 is CASSSQWTSATDTGELFF. CDR3 bases: TGTGCCAGCAGTTCTCAATGGACTAGCGCTACGGACACCGGGGAGCTGTTTTTT.

J is TRBJ2-3 and V is TRBV30; D is undetermined. Germline assignment: CDR1 GTSNPN and CDR2 SVGIG (reference sequence). V was pared by 5 bases and J by 6 bases, with 3 bases between. There are 9 residues in the CDR3. The CDR3: CAWGDTQYF. CDR3 nucleotides: TGTGCCTGGGGCGATACGCAGTATTTT.

To note about this clonotype: A read error may produce the germline difference seen at one junction end. The chain couples TRBV9 to TRBJ2-1; D ambiguous. Per germline, CDR1 SGDLS and CDR2 YYNGEE. This CDR3 comprises 12 residues. The CDR3 protein is CASSVGSNVQFF. For the CDR3, the DNA is TGTGCCAGCAGCGTAGGGTCGAATGTGCAGTTCTTC.